What follows are 5 T cell receptor beta chains derived from one specimen sequenced in a study of T cell changes during pregnancy in multiple sclerosis. Libraries were prepared by immunoSEQ multiplex PCR; TCRdb keeps only in-frame clonotypes and omits some of them. The repertoire holds around 30,000 clones, 90% to 95% seen once, with more than 0.35% in the top ten. Sequences were derived from CD4+ T cells from peripheral blood mononuclear cells, sampled after pregnancy. These receptors were taken from a female donor with multiple sclerosis, enrolled in a pregnancy study.

This rearrangement joins TRBV19 to TRBJ1-2; the D gene is possibly TRBD1 (6 bases). Germline V CDR1 and CDR2: LNHDA, SQIVND (reference sequence). This CDR3 has 14 residues. V was cut by 6 bases and J by 1 base, with 12 bases left in between. The CDR3 nucleotides are TGTGCCAGTAGAGGGACATCTTATAACTATGGCTACACCTTC. Its translation is CASRGTSYNYGYTF. The entire variable domain, with the rest obtained from reference TRBV19 and TRBJ1-2, is as follows: DGGITQSPKYLFRKEGQNVTLSCEQNLNHDAMYWYRQDPGQGLRLIYYSQIVNDFQKGDIAEGYSVSREKKESFPLTVTSAQKNPTAFYLCASRGTSYNYGYTFGSGTRLTVV.

V is TRBV11-1 and J is TRBJ2-1; D gene uncertain. This CDR3 comprises 13 residues. Trimming stripped 1 base from V and 8 bases from J, with 9 bases between. Germline V gene data show CDR1 as SGHAT and CDR2 as FQDESV (reference sequence). CDR3 DNA: TGTGCCAGCAGCTTAGAAGAGGTCCATGAGCAGTTCTTC. Translating it yields CASSLEEVHEQFF. The entire variable domain, with the rest obtained from reference TRBV11-1 and TRBJ2-1, is as follows: EAEVAQSPRYKITEKSQAVAFWCDPISGHATLYWYRQILGQGPELLVQFQDESVVDDSQLPKDRFSAERLKGVDSTLKIQPAELGDSAMYLCASSLEEVHEQFFGPGTRLTVL.

V is TRBV11-2 and J is TRBJ2-1; D may be TRBD1 (6 bases). The CDR3 has 15 amino acids. CDR1 is SGHAT and CDR2 is FQNNGV in the germline V gene. V was trimmed by 0 bases and J by 4 bases, leaving 10 bases between them. The CDR3 loop reads CASSLEGARYNEQFF. In DNA form, the CDR3 reads TGTGCCAGCAGCTTAGAGGGGGCTAGGTACAATGAGCAGTTCTTC.

This CDR3 is CASGLAPQTYGVSGRFSNQPQHF. The CDR3 coding sequence is TGTGCTAGTGGTTTGGCACCACAAACCTACGGGGTATCGGGGAGGTTTAGCAATCAGCCCCAGCATTTT. V is TRBV12-5 and J is TRBJ1-5; D is uncertain. Trimming removed 1 base at V and 0 bases at J, with 31 bases between. CDR3 length: 23 residues. Germline CDR1 is LGHNT and CDR2 is FRNRAP.

The chain is built from TRBV6-4 and TRBJ1-4, with 7 bases fitting TRBD1. Germline V gives CDR1 MRHNA, CDR2 SNTAGT. The CDR3 runs to 16 residues. V lost 11 bases and J lost 5; bases outside the gene matches: 17. Here the CDR3 DNA reads TGTGCCGACACAAGCTTTCACAGGGGTCGGAATGAAAAACTGTTTTTT. Its protein is CADTSFHRGRNEKLFF.